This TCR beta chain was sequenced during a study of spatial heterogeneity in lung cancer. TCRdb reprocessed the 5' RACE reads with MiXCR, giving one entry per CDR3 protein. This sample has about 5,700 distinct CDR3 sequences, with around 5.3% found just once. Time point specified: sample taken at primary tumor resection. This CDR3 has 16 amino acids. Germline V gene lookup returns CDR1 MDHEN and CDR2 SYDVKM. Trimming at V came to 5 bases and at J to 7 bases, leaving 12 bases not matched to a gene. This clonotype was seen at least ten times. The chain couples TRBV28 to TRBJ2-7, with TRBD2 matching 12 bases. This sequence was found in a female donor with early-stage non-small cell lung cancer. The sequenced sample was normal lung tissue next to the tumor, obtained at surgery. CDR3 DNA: TGTGCCAGCAGTCGCCCCAGACTAGCGGGAGTTGGAGAGCAGTACTTC. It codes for CASSRPRLAGVGEQYF. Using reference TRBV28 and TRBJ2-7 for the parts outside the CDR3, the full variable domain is DVKVTQSSRYLVKRTGEKVFLECVQDMDHENMFWYRQDPGLGLRLIYFSYDVKMKEKGDIPEGYSVSREKKERFSLILESASTNQTSMYLCASSRPRLAGVGEQYFGPGTRLTVT.